This TCR beta chain comes out of a study of cytomegalovirus exposure and HLA in healthy donors. Study conclusions and caveats: With high specificity and sensitivity, the classifier reportedly diagnosed cytomegalovirus status.

Germline V gives CDR1 SGHNT, CDR2 YYREEE (reference sequence). Unmatched junction bases numbered 13, after V lost 4 bases and J lost 4 bases. The CDR3 is 17 amino acids. This clone has just one count. Its cognate antigen is unknown. The study ran its PCR with 60 Vbeta and 13 Jbeta primers. Profiling relied on immunoSEQ multiplex PCR, and the TCRdb table lists in-frame clones only, not all of them. This sample yields 120,000 or so clones, of which around 75% are seen a single time; approximately 9.6% belongs to the top ten. The chain is built from TRBV5-4 and TRBJ2-1, with 8 bases lining up with TRBD2. Sample: PBMCs. The clonotype was recovered from a woman aged 45 to 65 in good health and CMV-seropositive. In DNA form, the CDR3 reads TGTGCCAGCAGCCCCCATCGGGCTAGCGGGTATTACAATGAGCAGTTCTTC. It is translated as CASSPHRASGYYNEQFF.